The entry below describes one TCR beta chain. The sample holds other DNA sequences that translate to the same CDR3. The V end lost 5 bases, the J end lost 2 bases, and 7 bases lay between the germline ends. CDR3 size: 12 residues. Germline-derived CDR1 and CDR2 are SNHLY and FYNNEI. The data were obtained in a study of shared clonotypes between healthy human individuals. As for the study in general: Donors were a couple of women and three men aged 18 to 49.

Deep-level running was used for the assay. As handled by the study authors: Quality scores were absent from the junction-only immunoSEQ sequences, so filtering differed. TCRdb keeps only in-frame clones here, not all; method: immunoSEQ multiplex PCR. V and J calls and clone size are those listed in that table; D and trimming were worked out from the DNA. The profile shows fewer than 650,000 clones, roughly 79% of them singletons. Each donor was a Caucasian adult residing in Nashville, Tennessee. Sample: PBMCs. The sequence derives from a woman aged 40-49 years in good health. Some clones in this sample may be carry-over from other donors' samples. The chain carries TRBV2 and TRBJ2-7, with D uncertain. CDR3 sequence: CASSSRTYEQYF. The CDR3 DNA reads TGTGCCAGCAGTTCCAGAACCTACGAGCAGTACTTC.